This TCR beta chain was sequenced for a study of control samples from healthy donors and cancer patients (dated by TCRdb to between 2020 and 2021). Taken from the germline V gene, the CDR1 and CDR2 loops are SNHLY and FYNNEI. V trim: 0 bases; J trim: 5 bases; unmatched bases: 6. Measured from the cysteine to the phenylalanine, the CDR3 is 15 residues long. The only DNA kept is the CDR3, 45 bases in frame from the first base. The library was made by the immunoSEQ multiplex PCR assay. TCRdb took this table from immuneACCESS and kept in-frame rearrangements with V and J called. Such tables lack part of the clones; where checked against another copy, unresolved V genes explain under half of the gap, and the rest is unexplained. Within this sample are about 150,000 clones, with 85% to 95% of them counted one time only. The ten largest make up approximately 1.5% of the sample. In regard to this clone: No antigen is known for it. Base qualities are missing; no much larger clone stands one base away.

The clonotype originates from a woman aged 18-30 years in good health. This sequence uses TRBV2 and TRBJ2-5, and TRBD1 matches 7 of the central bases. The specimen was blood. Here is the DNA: TGTGCCAGCAGTGAAGCTCTCGGCAGGGGGGAGACCCAGTACTTC. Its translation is CASSEALGRGETQYF.